Described below is a single TCR beta chain sequence and its context. This sample was taken from a study of control samples from healthy donors and cancer patients. Measured with immunoSEQ multiplex PCR; TCRdb has only the in-frame clones, and not every one. This sample has some 79,000 clones, with over 85% found just once. Looked up from germline, CDR1 is SGHRS and CDR2 is YFSETQ. This CDR3 is built from 13 residues. V gave up 0 bases and J gave up 7 bases, with 10 bases separating them. V usage is TRBV5-1 and J usage is TRBJ1-1, with D possibly being TRBD1 (5 bases). The clonotype originates from a woman in her forties with lung cancer. Sequenced sample: PBMCs. The CDR3 reads CASSLEQGYEAFF. DNA of the CDR3: TGCGCCAGCAGCTTGGAGCAGGGATATGAAGCTTTCTTT. Combining the CDR3 with reference TRBV5-1 and TRBJ1-1 gives the whole variable domain KAGVTQTPRYLIKTRGQQVTLSCSPISGHRSVSWYQQTPGQGLQFLFEYFSETQRNKGNFPGRFSGRQFSNSRSEMNVSTLELGDSALYLCASSLEQGYEAFFGQGTRLTVV.